This T cell receptor beta chain was sequenced for a study of blood T cell repertoires in COVID-19. The wider study: What the recovered Cohort 3 donors had was two negative PCRs, clearance, or symptom resolution. Acute and convalescent COVID-19 specimens originated in the United States, Italy and Spain.

The V gene's germline CDR1 is LGHNA and CDR2 YNFKEQ. The CDR3 consists of 14 residues. V lost 0 bases to trimming and J lost 7 bases, with 12 bases between them. As originally analysed: Estimation of nucleated cell counts was performed using reference gene primer amplification. Clones were read by immunoSEQ multiplex PCR, and TCRdb kept only the in-frame ones, dropping some. V and J calls and clone size are given by that table; D and trimming were obtained from the DNA. The table lists some 200,000 clones, approximately 87% of them singletons. The TCR originated in a woman between 50 and 59 years old in a cohort exposed to, infected with or recovered from COVID-19 (not recorded which). The chain recombines TRBV4-2 with TRBJ1-1; TRBD1 is a possible D gene (5 bases). The sequenced sample was PBMCs or T cells enriched from blood (not recorded which). The CDR3 DNA reads as TGTGCCAGCAGCCAAGATTTCGGCAGGGTTGAAGCTTTCTTT. Amino acid sequence: CASSQDFGRVEAFF.